The sequence of this T cell receptor (beta chain) was determined in a study of T cell repertoires in cytomegalovirus infection. General study findings and limits: HLA-C-restricted CMV-specific TCR beta clonotypes prevailed in the ex vivo response.

As regards this clonotype: Its cognate antigen is unknown.

TCRdb called the reads again in MiXCR, with one record for every CDR3 protein. The data show roughly 150,000 distinct CDR3 sequences, with 20% to 30% seen just once and roughly 9.7% held by the top ten. The germline V and J ends were trimmed by 5 bases and 3 bases, with 19 bases remaining between them. There are 16 residues in the CDR3. Germline CDR1 and CDR2: SGHTA and FQGNSA. Sequenced: PBMCs. The V gene is TRBV7-2, the J gene TRBJ2-5; the D gene could be TRBD1 or TRBD2 (5 bases each). This clonotype was sampled from a human donor in good health (CMV status not recorded). Some clones in this sample may be carry-over from other donors' samples. CDR3 sequence reads: CASSTTRGSDKETQYF. The CDR3, as DNA: TGTGCCAGCAGCACTACTAGGGGCTCGGACAAAGAGACCCAGTACTTC.